This TCR beta chain comes out of a study of regulatory T cells in long-lasting Graves disease (dated by TCRdb to the early 2020s). About the full investigation: Patients with newly diagnosed Graves' disease had been on antithyroid drugs for under 3 months. Peripheral blood TCR sequencing and RNA sequencing compared persistent Graves' disease patients with newly diagnosed Graves' disease patients. The study took place in China and was registered as a clinical trial. A total of around 35 samples underwent TCR sequencing, from roughly 13 patients with persistent Graves' disease and approximately 20 patients with newly diagnosed Graves' disease.

Germline trimming amounts to 0 bases on V and 0 bases on J, with 6 as the count of junction bases outside the gene matches. Measured from the cysteine to the phenylalanine, the CDR3 is 17 residues long. Only the CDR3 region is kept as DNA, spanning 51 bases read in frame from base 1. Taken from the germline V gene, the CDR1 and CDR2 loops are SGDLS and YYNGEE. The sample's time point label, in plain terms: newly diagnosed GD, antithyroid drugs for less than 3 months. For both TCR sequencing and RNA sequencing, RNA was extracted from PBMCs in TRIzol. The diagnosis of Graves' disease followed American Thyroid Association guidelines. Patients were recruited from an endocrinology department in Xi'an, China. From each patient, roughly 9 milliliters of peripheral blood was collected into an EDTA anticoagulant tube. Ficoll Paque Plus density gradient separation was used to isolate PBMCs, and no further T cell sorting was performed. RNA quality was checked with an Agilent 2100 Bioanalyzer and agarose gel, and concentration with a NanoDrop 2000.

This clonotype was seen more than once but under ten times. No cognate antigen has been identified for it. The input lacks base qualities; no much larger clone sits a single base away. What the authors observed across the whole study: Patients with persistent disease shared more public clonotypes (approximately 2,500) than newly diagnosed patients did (around 980). As a limitation, the authors acknowledged that the small sample size may reduce accuracy. Sequencing and analysis were limited to the TCR beta chain. Because the primary lesion, thyroid tissue, could not be accessed, the study looked at peripheral blood alone. TRBV28, TRBJ1-2 and TRBJ2-5 were preferentially used in persistent disease, while TRBV20-1 and TRBJ2-1 were favored in newly diagnosed disease. Persistent Graves' disease patients showed lower TCR Shannon entropy and fewer highly expanded clones than newly diagnosed patients, suggesting clonal expansion.

Libraries were made using multiplex PCR. Sequencing took place on an Illumina HiSeq 4000. iRepertoire HTBI primers and Arm-PCR amplification of CDR3 regions were used to construct TCR beta libraries. Before sequencing, the PCR products went through gel purification. Processing in the source paper ran as follows. Gene usage analysis of CDR3 amino acid clonotypes used the 60 to 75 TRBV and some 13 TRBJ segments found across samples. Filtered high-quality paired reads were merged into contigs using COPE and FqMerger. BLAST was used to align contigs to IMGT TRBV, TRBD and TRBJ reference genes, and CDR3 was defined according to IMGT. Any clonotype with a frequency above 0.1% was counted as a highly expanded clone. Shannon entropy served as the measure of repertoire diversity, while the Gini coefficient captured V-J evenness. Clonotypes shared by more than one individual were considered public. TCRdb trimmed public reads at Q25 via fastp, called clones via MiXCR and kept in-frame beta chains. Rows are unified per CDR3 protein, each entry keeping the most common DNA and genes. The V and J calls shown here were made by TCRdb, not taken from the authors' results. The sample profile shows 540,000 or so distinct CDR3 sequences; roughly 14% of them were found once. Together, the top ten hold over 7.5% of the sample.

These same records also appear under a second study, on T cells in Graves' hyperthyroidism and ophthalmopathy. Drawing on the second study: A patient counted as having stable Graves' hyperthyroidism if no progression to ophthalmopathy occurred over 18 months of follow-up. Hyperthyroidism patients were newly diagnosed, with disease duration under 2 months, and aged 18 to 65 years. The study excluded patients with uncontrolled infections, other autoimmune diseases, pregnancy or lactation. Diagnoses relied on clinical symptoms, serum thyroxine and TRAb, thyroid ultrasound and orbital computed tomography. For the first round of RT-PCR on the TCR CDR3, the HTBI primer set was used together with the Qiagen OneStep RT-PCR kit. Most expanded thyroid clonotypes (frequency above 0.001) were also detected in blood, suggesting blood repertoires may reflect thyroid immune responses. A model built on a 13 V-J signature distinguished ophthalmopathy from stable hyperthyroidism, reaching approximately 89% sensitivity and around 81% specificity in cross-validation and 80%/75% in testing. In validation, the model predicted progression to ophthalmopathy a median of about 5.9 months before onset, with roughly 70% sensitivity and 72.22% specificity. To identify TCR V-J signatures that set the groups apart, the researchers used a discovery cohort of 90 to 100 patients, made up of roughly 40 with Graves' ophthalmopathy and about 60 with stable Graves' hyperthyroidism. Whether ophthalmopathy could be predicted prospectively was tested in an independent validation cohort made up of under 20 hyperthyroidism patients plus 17 patients who later progressed to ophthalmopathy. For training and testing, the approximately 97 patients in the discovery cohort were randomly divided in a 7:3 ratio. In six Graves' hyperthyroidism patients, the study also compared T-cell repertoires from thyroid tissue with T-cell repertoires from blood. Following sampling, methimazole starting at 30 mg daily was given to hyperthyroidism patients, and high-dose intravenous methylprednisolone was given to ophthalmopathy patients. The libraries were constructed in a second round of multiplex PCR and then size-selected and purified. The libraries were sequenced on an Illumina HiSeq2000 using paired-end 100 bp reads. SOAPnuke was used to process the raw data, throwing out any read that contained adapters or uncalled bases, had a mean Phred below 15, or lacked an exact constant-primer or identifier match. High-quality paired reads were merged with COPE v1.2.5, and unique nucleotide sequences were defined as clonotypes. MiTCR v1.1 was used to align clonotypes to the IMGT TRBV, TRBD and TRBJ reference segments. Analysis was restricted to V-J combinations with a frequency above 0.0001, which covered just over 98% of repertoires. The TCS score was defined as the ratio of F50 (clonal expansion) to E x V (chaos), calculated using BLOSUM62-based TCRdist between CDR3 peptides within each V-J. Welch's t-statistics and random forest reduced roughly 530 V-J features to roughly 13, which were used in a naive Bayes classifier (R e1071). No statistical method was used to set the sample size in advance, and investigators knew the group allocation. TCR Vbeta CDR3 sequencing of 120 to 150 peripheral blood samples (approximately 44 ophthalmopathy, approximately 80 hyperthyroidism and about 17 progressor patients) is reported in the paper.

The sample here was peripheral blood mononuclear cells (PBMCs), taken at new diagnosis, from a patient treated with antithyroid drugs. The chain was built from TRBV9 and TRBJ1-5; 7 central nucleotides agree with TRBD1. The source is a man aged 25-40 years with Graves disease. Donor details come from another sample of the same person, matched by shared clones. CDR3 sequence: CASSVEGGWNSNQPQHF. The nucleotide sequence is TGTGCCAGCAGCGTAGAAGGGGGCTGGAATAGCAATCAGCCCCAGCATTTT.